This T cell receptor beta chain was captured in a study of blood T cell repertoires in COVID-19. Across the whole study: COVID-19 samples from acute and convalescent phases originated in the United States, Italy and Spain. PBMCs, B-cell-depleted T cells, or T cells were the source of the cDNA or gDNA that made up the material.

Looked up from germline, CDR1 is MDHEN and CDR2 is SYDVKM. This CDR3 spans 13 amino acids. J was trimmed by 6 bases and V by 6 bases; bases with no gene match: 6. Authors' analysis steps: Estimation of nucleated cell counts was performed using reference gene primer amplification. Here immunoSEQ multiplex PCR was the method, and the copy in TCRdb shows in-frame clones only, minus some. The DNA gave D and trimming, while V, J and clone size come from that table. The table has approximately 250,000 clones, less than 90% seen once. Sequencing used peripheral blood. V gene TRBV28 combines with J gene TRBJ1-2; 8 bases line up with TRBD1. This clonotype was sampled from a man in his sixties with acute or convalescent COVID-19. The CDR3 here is CASRVTGANGYTF. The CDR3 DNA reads TGTGCCAGCAGAGTGACAGGGGCCAATGGCTACACCTTC.